A selection of T cell receptor beta chains follows, all from one sample in a study. One entry per CDR3 protein results from TCRdb running MiXCR on the 5' RACE reads. The data contain roughly 44,000 distinct CDR3 sequences, roughly 29% of them singletons. Sequencing input: memory CD4+ T cells sorted from a lymph node. The receptors were sampled from a female donor with breast cancer. CDR3s include the opening cysteine and the closing phenylalanine or tryptophan. A D gene is named only where the DNA matches it firmly. A clone size is listed for some rows: how often the clone was seen (once, few, many), or a class if it is expanded.

TRBV10-3	TRBD1	TRBJ2-7	many	13	TGTGCCACCGCCTTGGACAGGGCCTACGAGCAGTACTTC	CATALDRAYEQYF
TRBV6-1	NA	TRBJ2-2	NA	17	TGTGCCAGCAGTGAAGCAAAACGGGGGGCGCCGGCCGGGGAGCTGTTTTTT	CASSEAKRGAPAGELFF
TRBV20-1	TRBD2	TRBJ2-7	NA	14	TGCAGTGCGCAGCTAGCGGGAGGTAGAAGCGAGCAGTACTTC	CSAQLAGGRSEQYF
TRBV12-3/TRBV12-4	TRBD1	TRBJ2-5	NA	14	TGTGCCAGCAGTTTCTTGGACAGGGTAGAGACCCAGTACTTC	CASSFLDRVETQYF
TRBV20-1	TRBD1	TRBJ1-5	NA	19	TGCAGTGCTAGAGATCGCCGGGACAGGGTATGGGATGGCAATCAGCCCCAGCATTTT	CSARDRRDRVWDGNQPQHF
TRBV11-2	NA	TRBJ1-1	few	15	TGTGCCAGCCGTAAGCCCGATAGACGGGTCACTGAAGCTTTCTTT	CASRKPDRRVTEAFF
TRBV28	TRBD2	TRBJ2-3	NA	16	TGTGCCAGCAGTCGTCCGGGACTACCTAGCACAGATACGCAGTATTTT	CASSRPGLPSTDTQYF
TRBV28	NA	TRBJ1-5	few	16	TGTGCCAGCAGTCCCAAACTGGGGTTGAGCGGTCAGCCCCAGCATTTT	CASSPKLGLSGQPQHF
TRBV9	NA	TRBJ1-2	NA	14	TGTACCAGCAGCGTAGGGTCAGGGCTTAGAGGCTACACCTTC	CTSSVGSGLRGYTF
TRBV2	NA	TRBJ1-1	NA	15	TGTGCCAGCAGTTTATCTCCGGGAACAAACACTGAAGCTTTCTTT	CASSLSPGTNTEAFF
TRBV18	TRBD1	TRBJ2-2	NA	15	TGTGCCAGCTCACCGGGACAGGGGGACACCGGGGAGCTGTTTTTT	CASSPGQGDTGELFF
TRBV9	NA	TRBJ2-5	few	14	TGTGCCAGCAGCGTGAGCGGACTACAAGAGACCCAGTACTTC	CASSVSGLQETQYF
TRBV21-1	NA	TRBJ2-2	NA	15	TGTGCCAGCTGGAGAGAGGGGGCGCCTACCGGGGAGCTGTTTTTT	CASWREGAPTGELFF
TRBV5-1	NA	TRBJ2-3	NA	14	TGCGCCAGCAGCCTGCGTTGGGTGACAGATACGCAGTATTTT	CASSLRWVTDTQYF
TRBV12-3/TRBV12-4	TRBD2	TRBJ2-3	NA	16	TGTGCCAGCAGCCCAGCGGGGGGGCCACTAGAGGATACGCAGTATTTT	CASSPAGGPLEDTQYF
TRBV25-1	TRBD1	TRBJ2-5	NA	17	TGTGCCAGCAGTACCGGGGGGACAGGGTCGTTTTTGGAGACCCAGTACTTC	CASSTGGTGSFLETQYF
TRBV5-1	TRBD1	TRBJ2-2	NA	14	TGCGCCAGCATCTCACAGGGGGACACCGGGGAGCTGTTTTTT	CASISQGDTGELFF
TRBV20-1	TRBD2	TRBJ2-7	few	13	TGCAGTGCTCGGACTAGCGGGAACTACGAGCAGTACTTC	CSARTSGNYEQYF
TRBV5-6	TRBD2	TRBJ2-3	NA	16	TGTGCCAGCAAGGCGGAGGTAGCGGGGAAACCCGATACGCAGTATTTT	CASKAEVAGKPDTQYF
TRBV28	NA	TRBJ2-5	NA	15	TGTGCCAGCAGTTTGACACCAGAGGGACAAGAGACCCAGTACTTC	CASSLTPEGQETQYF
TRBV6-1	NA	TRBJ1-2	NA	12	TGTGCCAGCAGAAGAGTAGACTATGGCTGCACCTTC	CASRRVDYGCTF
TRBV2	NA	TRBJ2-7	NA	12	TGTGCCAGCAGAGTAGAGGGGTACGAGCAGTACTTC	CASRVEGYEQYF
TRBV12-3/TRBV12-4	TRBD1	TRBJ2-1	NA	15	TGTGCCAGCAGTTTCCCTAGGACAGGGACGAATGAGCAGTTCTTC	CASSFPRTGTNEQFF
TRBV12-3/TRBV12-4	NA	TRBJ2-3	NA	15	TGTGCCAGCAGAAATAGGGGGCTAGCGGGCAATACGCAGTATTTT	CASRNRGLAGNTQYF
TRBV7-2	NA	TRBJ1-1	NA	13	TGTGCCAGCAGCTTAGTTGGGAACACTGAAGCTTTCTTT	CASSLVGNTEAFF
TRBV9	NA	TRBJ1-2	NA	15	TGTGCCAGCAGCCCAGGCGGGGCATCCAACTATGGCTACACCTTC	CASSPGGASNYGYTF
TRBV3-1	NA	TRBJ2-5	few	13	TGTGCCAGCAGCCAAGATCTAAGAGAGACCCAGTACTTC	CASSQDLRETQYF
TRBV7-2	NA	TRBJ2-5	NA	13	TGTGCCAGCAGCTCGGACATTCAAGAGACCCAGTACTTC	CASSSDIQETQYF
TRBV5-1	NA	TRBJ2-7	NA	17	TGCGCCAGCAGCTTGATCCCCTCCCAGGGGAACTCCTACGAGCAGTACTTC	CASSLIPSQGNSYEQYF